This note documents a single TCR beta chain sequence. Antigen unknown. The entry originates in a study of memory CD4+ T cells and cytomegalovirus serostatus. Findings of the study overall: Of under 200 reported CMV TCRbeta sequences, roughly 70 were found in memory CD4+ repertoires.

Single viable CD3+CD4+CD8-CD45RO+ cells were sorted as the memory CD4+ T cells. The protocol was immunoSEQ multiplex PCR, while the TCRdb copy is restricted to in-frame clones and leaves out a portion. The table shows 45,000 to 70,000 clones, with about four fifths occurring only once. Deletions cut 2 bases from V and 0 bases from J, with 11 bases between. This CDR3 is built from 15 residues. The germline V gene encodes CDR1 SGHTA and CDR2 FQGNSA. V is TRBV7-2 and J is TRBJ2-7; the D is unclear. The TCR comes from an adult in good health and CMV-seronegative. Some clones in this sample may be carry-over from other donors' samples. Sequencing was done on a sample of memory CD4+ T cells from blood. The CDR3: CASSLMQASSYEQYF. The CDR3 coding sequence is TGTGCCAGCAGCTTAATGCAGGCTAGCTCCTACGAGCAGTACTTC.